The 11 T cell receptor beta chains given below trace back to one sample, sequenced in a study of blood T cells in healthy people across ages. For the second PCR, which ran for about 6 to 11 cycles, a sample-barcoded 5' primer and a J-beta primer mix were used. Each CDR3 protein is one row after TCRdb ran MiXCR on the 5' RACE reads. There are hundreds of thousands of distinct CDR3 sequences in the sample; approximately 40% occur only once, and around 30% lies in the top ten. Sequenced: blood. These receptors came from an elderly man in good health.

This clonotype has a count of ten or more. This sequence joins TRBV21-1 and TRBJ2-7. TRBV21-1 is a pseudogene locus. The CDR3 has 15 amino acids. This CDR3 reads CASSKVPAIYYEQYF. CDR3 bases: TGTGCCAGCAGCAAAGTCCCAGCAATCTACTACGAGCAGTACTTC.

This clonotype appeared a single time. V and J are TRBV7-3 and TRBJ2-5; 7 bases are a match to TRBD1. CDR3 length equals 15 residues. The ends lost 5 bases at V and 5 bases at J; junction bases unmatched: 11. Germline V CDR1 and CDR2: SGHTA, FQGTGA. CDR3 coding DNA: TGTGCCAGCAGCCCCCAGTCGACAGGGAAGGAGACCCAGTACTTC. Amino acids: CASSPQSTGKETQYF.

This clonotype was counted a few times. The CDR3 loop reads CASGTGDRISGVSQYF. The CDR3 coding sequence is TGTGCCAGCGGGACAGGGGACCGCATTTCTGGGGTCTCGCAGTATTTT. The rearrangement uses TRBV6-5 and TRBJ2-3; 10 bases agree with TRBD1. The CDR3 length is 16 residues. Trimming at V came to 8 bases and at J to 10 bases, leaving 18 bases not matched to a gene. CDR1 and CDR2 (germline): MNHEY, SVGAGI.

This clonotype turned up a few times. This chain links TRBV27 with TRBJ1-1, with D tentatively TRBD1 (6 bases). V was cut by 10 bases and J by 8 bases, with 14 bases left in between. Germline V lookup: CDR1 MNHEY, CDR2 SMNVEV (reference sequence). The CDR3 is 11 amino acids. In nucleotides, the CDR3 is TGTGCCAACAGGGTATGGGGCGAAGCTTTCTTT. Translation gives CANRVWGEAFF.

This chain connects TRBV7-2 to TRBJ2-3; TRBD2 is a possible D gene (6 bases). Germline V lookup: CDR1 SGHTA, CDR2 FQGNSA. This CDR3 region has 14 residues. V lost 4 bases, J lost 7 bases, and 15 bases lay in between. This CDR3 is CASSSPTGGNTQYF. The CDR3 DNA reads as TGTGCCAGCAGCTCACCCACCGGGGGTAATACGCAGTATTTT.

This clonotype has only a few counts. The rearrangement uses TRBV18 and TRBJ1-1; D remains unclear. CDR3 length: 16 amino acids. Germline-derived CDR1 and CDR2 are KGHSH and LQKENI. Trimming took off 3 bases at V and 6 bases at J, with 20 bases between the two ends. CDR3 coding DNA: TGTGCCAGCTCACCCTCCCGGGTACAGATCGAGGCTGAAGCTTTCTTT. This translates into CASSPSRVQIEAEAFF.

The chain has TRBV3-1 and TRBJ2-1, with 8 bases aligning to TRBD2. CDR1 and CDR2 from the germline V gene are LGHDT and YNNKEL (reference sequence). Germline trimming cut 1 base from V and 7 bases from J; bases unmatched to any gene: 6. The CDR3 contains 15 residues. DNA for the CDR3: TGTGCCAGCAGCCAAGGAGGACTAGCCCCAAATGAGCAGTTCTTC. Its translation is CASSQGGLAPNEQFF.

This clonotype showed up just a few times. V gene TRBV5-1 combines with J gene TRBJ2-3; weak D call: TRBD1 (6 bases). The germline gives CDR1 SGHRS, CDR2 YFSETQ. The CDR3 loop spans 15 amino acids. V lost 3 bases to trimming and J lost 1 base, with 12 bases between them. The CDR3 loop reads CASSSDRKRTDTQYF. Written as DNA, the CDR3 is TGCGCCAGCAGCTCGGACAGAAAACGCACAGATACGCAGTATTTT.

The genes are TRBV6-6 and TRBJ2-5, with TRBD2 matching over 16 bases. The germline CDR1 and CDR2 sequences are MNHNY and SVGAGI (reference sequence). This CDR3 region has 17 residues. Trimming at V came to 2 bases and at J to 4 bases, leaving 4 bases not matched to a gene. CDR3 in amino acids: CASSYGTSGGAVETQYF. DNA of the CDR3: TGTGCCAGCAGTTACGGGACTAGCGGGGGGGCCGTAGAGACCCAGTACTTC.

This chain uses TRBV3-1 with TRBJ2-2; the D gene is possibly TRBD2 (5 bases). This CDR3 region has 16 residues. Germline loops: CDR1 LGHDT, CDR2 YNNKEL (reference sequence). The V end lost 2 bases, the J end lost 5 bases, and 15 bases lay between the germline ends. CDR3 in amino acids: CASSQRPGLETGELFF. The DNA of the CDR3 is TGTGCCAGCAGCCAACGCCCAGGACTCGAGACCGGGGAGCTGTTTTTT. Full variable domain (remainder filled in from reference TRBV3-1 and TRBJ2-2): DTAVSQTPKYLVTQMGNDKSIKCEQNLGHDTMYWYKQDSKKFLKIMFSYNNKELIINETVPNRFSPKSPDKAHLNLHINSLELGDSAVYFCASSQRPGLETGELFFGEGSRLTVL.

This clonotype came up many times. The V call is TRBV9, the J call TRBJ2-7, with 8 bases fitting TRBD2. CDR3 length equals 16 residues. With 4 bases clipped from V and 5 bases from J, the junction kept 14 bases outside the gene matches. Germline V lookup: CDR1 SGDLS, CDR2 YYNGEE. The CDR3 region is CASSPGSGRSANEQYF. CDR3 nucleotide sequence: TGTGCCAGCAGCCCCGGCAGCGGGAGATCCGCCAACGAGCAGTACTTC.